These 18 T cell receptor beta chains originate from one sample sequenced in a study of response to subunit inactivated influenza vaccine. Each CDR3 protein gets one entry after TCRdb re-called the RT-PCR reads with MiXCR. The sample records 800,000 to 1,000,000 distinct CDR3 sequences, 21% being singletons. The sample was PBMCs from blood, taken 5 days after vaccination. These receptors were collected from a man in his fifties or sixties who received an inactivated influenza vaccine.

This clonotype has only a few counts. This sequence joins TRBV19 and TRBJ2-7; D is perhaps TRBD1 or TRBD2 (5 bases each). Trimming removed 5 bases at V and 3 bases at J, with 14 bases between. This CDR3 is built from 14 residues. CDR1 and CDR2 (germline): LNHDA, SQIVND (reference sequence). The CDR3 DNA is TGTGCCAGTAGTGGACGGGACGGCCGCTACGAGCAGTACTTC. Protein sequence: CASSGRDGRYEQYF.

The chain uses TRBV20-1 and TRBJ2-3; unclear D gene. The V end lost 3 bases, the J end lost 2 bases, and 12 bases lay between the germline ends. The V gene's germline CDR1 is DFQATT and CDR2 SNEGSKA (reference sequence). CDR3 length: 14 residues. The CDR3 bases are TGCAGTGCTAGGGAGAGGCGGAACACAGATACGCAGTATTTT. This encodes CSARERRNTDTQYF.

This clonotype was observed a few times. Here the CDR3 reads CASRQGQGRNQPQHF. CDR3 sequence (DNA): TGTGCCAGCAGACAAGGACAGGGGCGCAATCAGCCCCAGCATTTT. V and J are TRBV28 and TRBJ1-5; 9 nucleotides line up with TRBD1. CDR1 and CDR2 (germline): MDHEN, SYDVKM. Losses at the gene ends were 6 bases for V and 2 bases for J; bases not matched to a gene: 5. The CDR3 extends over 15 amino acids.

The chain carries TRBV28 and TRBJ2-7; 8 bases map to TRBD1. Germline V lookup: CDR1 MDHEN, CDR2 SYDVKM. The CDR3 has 17 residues. After removal of 3 bases from V and 0 bases from J, the junction contained 10 bases not matched to a gene. This CDR3 is CASSFPPTGAFSYEQYF. The DNA for the CDR3 is TGTGCCAGCAGTTTCCCCCCGACAGGGGCGTTCTCCTACGAGCAGTACTTC.

The chain links TRBV29-1 to TRBJ2-7; 15 bases align to TRBD2. V lost 6 bases, J lost 3 bases, and 9 bases stayed unmatched. Germline V gene sequence: CDR1 SQVTM, CDR2 ANQGSEA. The CDR3 is 16 residues long. The CDR3 DNA is TGCAGCGTAGAGGGACTAGCGGGGGGCTACAGCTACGAGCAGTACTTC. Its protein is CSVEGLAGGYSYEQYF.

This clonotype was seen only a few times. The chain has TRBV28 and TRBJ2-1; 9 nucleotides agree with TRBD2. The CDR3 totals 15 residues. Germline-derived CDR1 and CDR2 are MDHEN and SYDVKM. The V and J ends lost 2 bases and 6 bases, in that order; junction bases with no gene match: 5. The chain's CDR3 is CASSLIQREVNEQFF. CDR3 sequence (DNA): TGTGCCAGCAGTTTAATCCAGCGGGAGGTCAATGAGCAGTTCTTC.

This clonotype was detected a few times. The chain couples TRBV20-1 to TRBJ2-3; TRBD2 aligns across 10 bases. From germline, CDR1 is DFQATT and CDR2 SNEGSKA (reference sequence). The CDR3 covers 16 residues. With 4 bases clipped from V and 1 base from J, the junction kept 8 bases outside the gene matches. Here the CDR3 reads CSAIGLADYRTDTQYF. In nucleotides, the CDR3 is TGCAGTGCTATAGGACTAGCGGATTATCGCACAGATACGCAGTATTTT.

This clonotype was seen only a few times. The chain couples TRBV6-1 to TRBJ2-7; perhaps TRBD2 as D (5 bases). Looked up from germline, CDR1 is MNHNS and CDR2 is SASEGT. The germline V and J ends were trimmed by 7 bases and 1 base, with 17 bases remaining between them. The length of the CDR3 is 15 residues. The CDR3: CASTPEESWSYEQYF. CDR3 DNA: TGTGCCAGCACCCCGGAGGAGAGCTGGTCCTACGAGCAGTACTTC.

The chain uses TRBV2 and TRBJ2-6, with unresolved D. CDR1 SNHLY and CDR2 FYNNEI come from the germline V gene. The CDR3 spans 14 residues. Trimming left V 2 bases short and J 3 bases short, with 5 bases between. The CDR3 sequence: CASSENRGANVLTF. The CDR3 nucleotides are TGTGCCAGCAGTGAAAATCGTGGGGCCAACGTCCTGACTTTC.

CDR3 protein: CSARVFGISYEQYF. The CDR3 DNA follows: TGCAGTGCTAGAGTTTTCGGGATCTCCTACGAGCAGTACTTC. The chain couples TRBV20-1 to TRBJ2-7, with D tentatively TRBD2 (5 bases). CDR1 is DFQATT, CDR2 SNEGSKA, per germline (reference sequence). V shed 1 base and J shed 0 bases, with 10 bases lying between them. This CDR3 is built from 14 residues.

The chain recombines TRBV6-1 with TRBJ2-7; TRBD2 matches at 8 bases. V trimming: 6 bases; J trimming: 3 bases; junction bases outside the gene matches: 10. The CDR3 runs to 15 residues. Germline CDR1 reads MNHNS; CDR2 reads SASEGT. The CDR3 nucleotides are TGTGCCAGCAGCCCTGCCGGGGGGGCTGGCTACGAGCAGTACTTC. It specifies CASSPAGGAGYEQYF.

This clonotype was seen a few times. The genes are TRBV18 and TRBJ1-5, with unresolved D. Germline CDR1 is KGHSH and CDR2 is LQKENI. The CDR3 runs 15 residues. V was clipped by 5 bases and J by 0 bases, with 11 bases between them. The CDR3 DNA reads as TGTGCCAGCTCAAGATCGGAGGGTAGCAATCAGCCCCAGCATTTT. It specifies CASSRSEGSNQPQHF.

The genes are TRBV3-2 and TRBJ2-1; TRBD1, as called in the table, went unchecked against the DNA. TRBV3-2 is a pseudogene. This CDR3 has 18 amino acids. The CDR3 sequence: CARRTILGTGLTYNEQFF. CDR3 nucleotide sequence: TGTGCCCGCAGGACGATACTTGGGACAGGCCTTACCTACAATGAGCAGTTCTTC.

This clonotype turned up a few times. The chain links TRBV12-3 or TRBV12-4 to TRBJ1-1; D not certain. This CDR3 has 11 residues. Deletions cut 5 bases from V and 7 bases from J, with 8 bases between. The CDR3 sequence: CASSGRYEAFF. DNA of the CDR3: TGTGCCAGCAGTGGGCGGTATGAAGCTTTCTTT.

The chain links TRBV7-9 to TRBJ2-2; D is uncertain. V was shortened by 5 bases and J by 7 bases, with 14 bases between the two germline ends. The CDR3 has 14 amino acids. Germline V gene data show CDR1 as SEHNR and CDR2 as FQNEAQ (reference sequence). The CDR3 reads CASSTDGLNGELFF. The DNA of the CDR3 is TGTGCCAGCAGCACCGACGGGTTGAACGGGGAGCTGTTTTTT.

The chain employs TRBV5-8 and TRBJ2-7, with a possible D match to TRBD1 (6 bases). Germline CDR1 is SGHTS and CDR2 is YDEGEE. The CDR3 is made up of 15 amino acids. V shed 2 bases and J shed 5 bases, with 17 bases lying between them. Here the CDR3 reads CASSLRNRVFDEQYF. The CDR3 DNA reads TGTGCCAGCAGCTTAAGAAACAGGGTGTTCGACGAGCAGTACTTC.

J is TRBJ2-3 and V is TRBV9, with unresolved D. This CDR3 is 14 amino acids long. Germline-derived CDR1 and CDR2 are SGDLS and YYNGEE. With 4 bases removed from V and 2 bases from J, the gap between germline ends came to 11 bases. The CDR3 spells CASSTDPFTDTQYF. The CDR3 nucleotides are TGTGCCAGCAGCACAGACCCATTCACAGATACGCAGTATTTT.

The J gene is TRBJ1-5, the V gene TRBV4-1, with D uncertain. Trimming stripped 3 bases from V and 3 bases from J, with 9 bases between. The CDR3 spans 14 residues. Germline CDR1 reads MGHRA; CDR2 reads YSYEKL. The CDR3 coding sequence is TGCGCCAGCAGCCAGGGTAGGCACAATCAGCCCCAGCATTTT. It specifies CASSQGRHNQPQHF.